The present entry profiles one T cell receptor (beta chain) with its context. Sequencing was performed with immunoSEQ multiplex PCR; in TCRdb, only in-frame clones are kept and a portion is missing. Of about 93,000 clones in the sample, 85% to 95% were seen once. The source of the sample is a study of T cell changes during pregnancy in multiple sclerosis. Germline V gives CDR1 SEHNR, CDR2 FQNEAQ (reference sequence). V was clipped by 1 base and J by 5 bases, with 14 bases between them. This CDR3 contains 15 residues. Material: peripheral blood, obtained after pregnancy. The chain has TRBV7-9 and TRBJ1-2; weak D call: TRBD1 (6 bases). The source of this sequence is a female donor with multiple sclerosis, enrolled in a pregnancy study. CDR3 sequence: CASSLEAGAGYGYTF. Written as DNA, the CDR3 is TGTGCCAGCAGCTTAGAAGCGGGGGCCGGGTATGGCTACACCTTC.